A single sample is the source of the 13 T cell receptor beta chains below, sequenced in a study of T cell changes during pregnancy in multiple sclerosis. Method: immunoSEQ multiplex PCR; TCRdb's copy keeps in-frame clones and lacks some. The table lists 74,000 or so clones, around 94% of them singletons. The material sequenced was CD4+ T cells from peripheral blood mononuclear cells, taken before pregnancy. Every receptor here comes from a female donor with multiple sclerosis, enrolled in a pregnancy study.

This rearrangement joins TRBV30 to TRBJ2-2; 8 bases fit TRBD2. CDR1 is GTSNPN and CDR2 is SVGIG in the germline V gene (reference sequence). This CDR3 has 15 residues. V shed 3 bases and J 0 bases; nucleotides not matched to a gene: 3. The DNA of the CDR3 is TGTGCCTGGAGCCGGGGGGGAACGAACACCGGGGAGCTGTTTTTT. Its protein is CAWSRGGTNTGELFF.

The chain combines TRBV30 with TRBJ2-2; D is perhaps TRBD2 (6 bases). Trimming removed 7 bases from V and 0 bases from J, with 15 bases in between. There are 15 residues in the CDR3. In germline, CDR1 is GTSNPN, CDR2 SVGIG (reference sequence). CDR3 residues: CASMKGLANTGELFF. Written as DNA, the CDR3 is TGTGCCTCTATGAAGGGACTCGCGAACACCGGGGAGCTGTTTTTT.

The genes are TRBV29-1 and TRBJ1-2; D perhaps matches TRBD1 (5 bases). The CDR3 sequence is 11 residues long. The germline gives CDR1 SQVTM, CDR2 ANQGSEA. V lost 6 bases, J lost 8 bases, and 13 bases lay in between. The CDR3, as DNA: TGCAGCGTAGGACACAGGAGCGGCTACACCTTC. Its translation is CSVGHRSGYTF.

The chain joins TRBV18 to TRBJ2-1; 13 bases are shared with TRBD2. CDR1 KGHSH and CDR2 LQKENI come from the germline V gene. The V gene end was trimmed by 3 bases and the J gene end by 0 bases; junction bases not matched to a gene: 5. CDR3 length equals 18 residues. The CDR3 loop reads CASSPGTSGDGSYNEQFF. CDR3 bases: TGTGCCAGCTCACCCGGGACTAGCGGGGACGGCTCCTACAATGAGCAGTTCTTC.

The V gene is TRBV7-2, the J gene TRBJ2-1; 15 bases are shared with TRBD2. The CDR3 is 18 residues long. From germline, CDR1 is SGHTA and CDR2 FQGNSA. V dropped 5 bases and J dropped 7; count of bases not matched to a gene: 12. The CDR3 here is CASSLLGTGTSGRNEQFF. The DNA for the CDR3 is TGTGCCAGCAGCCTATTAGGAACCGGGACTAGCGGGAGGAATGAGCAGTTCTTC.

This chain uses TRBV6-1 with TRBJ1-2, with 10 nucleotides matching TRBD1. The CDR3 contains 13 residues. The J segment lost 8 bases and the V segment lost 11 bases, leaving 11 bases of the junction unmatched. Germline V gene data show CDR1 as MNHNS and CDR2 as SASEGT. CDR3 amino acids: CAAYPGQGHGYTF. The CDR3 nucleotides are TGTGCCGCTTACCCGGGACAGGGGCACGGCTACACCTTC.

The CDR3 DNA reads as TGTGCCAGTAGTTATCTCGGCGGGGGGGACACCGGGGAGCTGTTTTTT. Encoded protein: CASSYLGGGDTGELFF. The V call is TRBV19, the J call TRBJ2-2, with 9 bases that match TRBD2. CDR1 LNHDA and CDR2 SQIVND come from the germline V gene (reference sequence). The V segment lost 5 bases and the J segment 3 bases; nucleotides outside the gene matches: 7. This CDR3 contains 16 residues.

A single count supports this clone. J is TRBJ1-2 and V is TRBV6-5; 11 nucleotides agree with TRBD1. Germline loops: CDR1 MNHEY, CDR2 SVGAGI. This CDR3 spans 14 amino acids. J was trimmed by 7 bases and V by 6 bases; bases with no gene match: 7. The CDR3 DNA follows: TGTGCCAGCAGGCTCGGGACAGGGGGAGGTGGCTACACCTTC. Encoded protein: CASRLGTGGGGYTF.

In this sample, this clone turned up once. The CDR3 sequence is CASSVDRSLSGANVLTF. CDR3 nucleotide sequence: TGTGCCAGCAGCGTAGACAGGAGTCTCTCTGGGGCCAACGTCCTGACTTTC. V gene TRBV9 combines with J gene TRBJ2-6; perhaps TRBD1 as D (5 bases). This CDR3 comprises 17 residues. Trimming stripped 0 bases from V and 0 bases from J, with 10 bases between. The germline V gene encodes CDR1 SGDLS and CDR2 YYNGEE.

This clone came up once. The gene calls are TRBV2 and TRBJ2-5, with TRBD2 matching over 14 bases. This CDR3 has 15 residues. V shed 5 bases, J shed 4 bases, and the junction held 3 bases outside the gene matches. CDR1 is SNHLY, CDR2 FYNNEI, per germline. This CDR3 is CASSWGTSGRETQYF. The CDR3 nucleotides are TGTGCCAGCAGTTGGGGGACTAGCGGGAGAGAGACCCAGTACTTC.

The rearrangement joins TRBV9 to TRBJ2-2; 8 bases line up with TRBD1. The length of the CDR3 is 16 residues. V dropped 0 bases and J dropped 4; count of bases not matched to a gene: 5. Germline V gene sequence: CDR1 SGDLS, CDR2 YYNGEE. CDR3 amino acids: CASSVVGTGRTGELFF. The CDR3 nucleotides read TGTGCCAGCAGCGTAGTTGGGACAGGACGCACCGGGGAGCTGTTTTTT.

The chain joins TRBV10-3 to TRBJ2-1; tentatively, D is TRBD2 (6 bases). CDR1 ENHRY and CDR2 SYGVKD come from the germline V gene. V lost 2 bases and J 6 bases, leaving 14 bases between the germline ends. The CDR3 contains 15 residues. The CDR3 DNA sequence: TGTGCCATCAGTGAGCTGAAAATGGGACTCAATGAGCAGTTCTTC. This sequence encodes CAISELKMGLNEQFF.

The chain combines TRBV12-5 with TRBJ2-3; 10 bases match TRBD2. V was clipped by 1 base and J by 4 bases; unmatched bases: 8. The CDR3 has 17 residues. Germline CDR1 LGHNT, CDR2 FRNRAP. In nucleotides, the CDR3 is TGTGCTAGTGGTTTGGCCGCGGGGCTAGCGGGAGCAGATACGCAGTATTTT. Encoded protein: CASGLAAGLAGADTQYF.